Described below is a single TCR beta chain sequence and its context. Its antigen remains unknown. The data belong to a study of TIL therapy for anti-PD-1-resistant metastatic lung cancer. The V and J ends lost 3 bases and 3 bases respectively, with 6 bases between them. This CDR3 is built from 12 residues. Per germline, CDR1 MDHEN and CDR2 SYDVKM. General study results and limits: TIL cultures after expansion showed higher clonality and lower diversity than baseline tumor (median roughly 6.3% vs 31%). Treatment-naive, never-smoker and oncogene-addicted patients were overrepresented in this highly selected cohort.

As to time point: pre-treatment sample, taken before nivolumab and TIL therapy. The tumor samples were excised metastases, mostly pleural nodules or supraclavicular lymph nodes. Enrollment ran from 2017 to early 2020. This was the immunoSEQ v3 assay. Clones were read by immunoSEQ multiplex PCR, and TCRdb kept only the in-frame ones, dropping some. The table has tens of thousands of clones, 70% to 85% seen once. Sequences were derived from tumor tissue, sampled at baseline. This chain links TRBV28 with TRBJ2-7; D not resolved. This clonotype originated in a person aged 25 to 85 with non-small cell lung cancer. CDR3 in DNA: TGTGCCAGCAGTTTCTATTACTACGAGCAGTACTTC. Residues: CASSFYYYEQYF.